This T cell receptor beta chain was profiled in a study of OX40 agonist ivuxolimab in advanced cancers. Study-level background: Ivuxolimab was delivered to patients intravenously every 2 weeks at doses spanning 0.01 to 10 mg/kg.

The V gene end was trimmed by 1 base and the J gene end by 3 bases; junction bases not matched to a gene: 4. Germline-derived CDR1 and CDR2 are GTSNPN and SVGIG (reference sequence). CDR3 length: 14 residues. Study results and caveats: Expanded clones were, on average, more numerous among CD8+ T cells than CD4+.

Assay: immunoSEQ multiplex PCR; the TCRdb copy retains only in-frame clones and omits some. The table includes 55,000 or so clones, around 90% detected once. This clone has just one count. As yet, its antigen is unknown. The chain links TRBV30 to TRBJ1-2; 8 bases are a match to TRBD1. The sequence was obtained from an adult with an advanced solid tumor such as melanoma, head and neck, liver or kidney cancer. This specimen consisted of CD4+ or CD8+ T cells sorted from blood, obtained in a trial of the OX40 agonist ivuxolimab. The CDR3 nucleotides read TGTGCCTGGAGTGAGAACAGGGGGGACTATGGCTACACCTTC. This encodes CAWSENRGDYGYTF.